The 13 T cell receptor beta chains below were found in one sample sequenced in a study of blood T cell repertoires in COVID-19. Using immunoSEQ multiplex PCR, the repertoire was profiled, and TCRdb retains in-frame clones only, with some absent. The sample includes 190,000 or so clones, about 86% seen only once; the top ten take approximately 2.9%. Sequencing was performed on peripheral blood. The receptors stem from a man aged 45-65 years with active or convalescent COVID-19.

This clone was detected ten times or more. The CDR3 DNA is TGTGCCAGCAGCCTCGGACAGGGGGTCTGGTACGAGCAGTACTTC. It is translated as CASSLGQGVWYEQYF. This chain connects TRBV3-1 (or the pseudogene TRBV3-2) to TRBJ2-7; TRBD1 agrees at 10 bases. The CDR3 is 15 residues long. Germline lookup yields CDR1 LGHDT and CDR2 YNNKEL (reference sequence). V lost 4 bases, J lost 4 bases, and 7 bases stayed unmatched.

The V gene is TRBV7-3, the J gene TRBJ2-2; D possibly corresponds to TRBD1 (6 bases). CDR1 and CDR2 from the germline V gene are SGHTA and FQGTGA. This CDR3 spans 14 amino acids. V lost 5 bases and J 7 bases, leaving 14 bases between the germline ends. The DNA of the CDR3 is TGTGCCAGCAGCCCACAGGGTGCGGTCGGGGAGCTGTTTTTT. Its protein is CASSPQGAVGELFF.

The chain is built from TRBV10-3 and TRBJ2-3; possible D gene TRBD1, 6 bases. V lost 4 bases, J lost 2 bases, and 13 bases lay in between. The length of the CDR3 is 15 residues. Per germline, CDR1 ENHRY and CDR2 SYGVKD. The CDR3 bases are TGTGCCATCAGTGGCCGGGACATAAACACAGATACGCAGTATTTT. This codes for CAISGRDINTDTQYF.

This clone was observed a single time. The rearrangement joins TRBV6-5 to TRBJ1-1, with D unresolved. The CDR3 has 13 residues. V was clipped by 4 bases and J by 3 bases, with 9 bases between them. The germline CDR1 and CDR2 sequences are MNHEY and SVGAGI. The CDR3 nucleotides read TGTGCCAGCAGTTCGACGAGGTACACTGAAGCTTTCTTT. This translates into CASSSTRYTEAFF.

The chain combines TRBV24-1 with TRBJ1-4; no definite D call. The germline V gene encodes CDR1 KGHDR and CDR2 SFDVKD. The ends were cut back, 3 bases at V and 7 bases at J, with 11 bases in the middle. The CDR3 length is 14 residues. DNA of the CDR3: TGTGCCACCAGTGATCCCCGGGAAGGTGAAAAACTGTTTTTT. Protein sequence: CATSDPREGEKLFF.

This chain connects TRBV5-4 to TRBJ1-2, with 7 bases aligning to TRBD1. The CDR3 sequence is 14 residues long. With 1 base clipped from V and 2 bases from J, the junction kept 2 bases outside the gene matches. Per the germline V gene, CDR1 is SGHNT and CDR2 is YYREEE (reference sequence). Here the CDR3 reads CASSLMGQNYGYTF. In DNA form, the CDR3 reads TGTGCCAGCAGCTTGATGGGACAGAACTATGGCTACACCTTC. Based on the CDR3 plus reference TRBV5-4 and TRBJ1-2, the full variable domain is ETGVTQSPTHLIKTRGQQVTLRCSSQSGHNTVSWYQQALGQGPQFIFQYYREEENGRGNFPPRFSGLQFPNYSSELNVNALELDDSALYLCASSLMGQNYGYTFGSGTRLTVV.

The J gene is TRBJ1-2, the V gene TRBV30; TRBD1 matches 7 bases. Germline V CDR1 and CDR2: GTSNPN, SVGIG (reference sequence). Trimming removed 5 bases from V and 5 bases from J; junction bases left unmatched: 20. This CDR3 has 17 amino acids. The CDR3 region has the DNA TGTGCCTGGGCACCTCTAGGGCAGGGGGTGGACGTTTATGGCTACACCTTC. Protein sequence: CAWAPLGQGVDVYGYTF.

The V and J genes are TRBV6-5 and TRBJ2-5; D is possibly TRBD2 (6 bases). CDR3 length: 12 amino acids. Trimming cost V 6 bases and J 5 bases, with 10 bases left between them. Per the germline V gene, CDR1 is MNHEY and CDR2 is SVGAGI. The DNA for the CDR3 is TGTGCCAGCAGAGGGAGGTACGAGACCCAGTACTTC. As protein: CASRGRYETQYF.

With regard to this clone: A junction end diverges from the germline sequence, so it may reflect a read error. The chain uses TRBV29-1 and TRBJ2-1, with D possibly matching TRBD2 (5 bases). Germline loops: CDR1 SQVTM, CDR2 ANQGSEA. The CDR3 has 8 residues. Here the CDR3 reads CSARPGVF. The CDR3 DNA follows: TGCAGCGCCAGGCCCGGGGTCTTC.

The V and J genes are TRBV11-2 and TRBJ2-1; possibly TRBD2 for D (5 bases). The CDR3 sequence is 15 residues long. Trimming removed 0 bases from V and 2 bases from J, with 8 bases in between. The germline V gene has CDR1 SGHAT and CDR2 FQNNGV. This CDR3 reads CASSLDPSPYNEQFF. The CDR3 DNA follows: TGTGCCAGCAGCTTAGATCCTAGCCCCTACAATGAGCAGTTCTTC.

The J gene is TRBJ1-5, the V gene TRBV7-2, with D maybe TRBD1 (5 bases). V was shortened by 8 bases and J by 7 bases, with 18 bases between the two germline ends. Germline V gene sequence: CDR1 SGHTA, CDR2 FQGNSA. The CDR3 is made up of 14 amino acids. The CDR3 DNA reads TGTGCCAGCGCTGGGCAGGGCTCAGGGCAGCCCCAGCATTTT. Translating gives CASAGQGSGQPQHF.

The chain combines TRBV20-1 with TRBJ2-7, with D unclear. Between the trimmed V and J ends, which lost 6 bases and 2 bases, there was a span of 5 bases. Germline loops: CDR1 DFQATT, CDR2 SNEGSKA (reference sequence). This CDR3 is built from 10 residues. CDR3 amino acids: CSAFPYEQYF. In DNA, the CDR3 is TGCAGTGCCTTCCCCTACGAGCAGTACTTC.

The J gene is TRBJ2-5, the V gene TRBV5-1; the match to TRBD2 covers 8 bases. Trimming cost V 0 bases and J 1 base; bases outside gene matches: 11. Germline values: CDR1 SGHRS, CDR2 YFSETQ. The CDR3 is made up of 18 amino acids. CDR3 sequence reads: CASSLAGTIAGPQETQYF. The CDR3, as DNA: TGCGCCAGCAGCTTGGCGGGGACAATAGCGGGACCCCAAGAGACCCAGTACTTC. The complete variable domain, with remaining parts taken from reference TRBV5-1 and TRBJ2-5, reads KAGVTQTPRYLIKTRGQQVTLSCSPISGHRSVSWYQQTPGQGLQFLFEYFSETQRNKGNFPGRFSGRQFSNSRSEMNVSTLELGDSALYLCASSLAGTIAGPQETQYFGPGTRLLVL.